This T cell receptor (beta chain) emerged from a study of control samples from healthy donors and cancer patients. Notes on this clone: This same CDR3 is encoded by further DNA sequences in the sample.

Assay: immunoSEQ multiplex PCR; the TCRdb copy retains only in-frame clones and omits some. The sample table sets out roughly 190,000 clones. Germline CDR1 and CDR2: MNHEY and SMNVEV (reference sequence). V was trimmed by 3 bases and J by 4 bases, leaving 9 bases between them. This CDR3 has 13 residues. The sequenced sample was blood. This TCR was recovered from a woman aged 30 to 39 in good health. The rearrangement uses TRBV27 and TRBJ1-2; TRBD1 is a possible D gene (5 bases). CDR3 nucleotide sequence: TGTGCCAGCAGTTTGGGACGGAGCTATGGCTACACCTTC. Translating gives CASSLGRSYGYTF.